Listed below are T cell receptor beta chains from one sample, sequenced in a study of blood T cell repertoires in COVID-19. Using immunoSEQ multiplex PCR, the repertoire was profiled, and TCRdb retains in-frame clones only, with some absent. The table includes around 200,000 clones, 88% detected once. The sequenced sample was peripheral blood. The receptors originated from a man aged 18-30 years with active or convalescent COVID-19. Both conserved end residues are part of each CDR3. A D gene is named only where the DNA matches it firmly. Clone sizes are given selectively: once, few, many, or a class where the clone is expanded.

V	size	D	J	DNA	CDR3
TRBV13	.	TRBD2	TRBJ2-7	TGTGCCAGCAGCTTGCTAGCGGGGGCCCCCCACGAGCAGTACTTC	CASSLLAGAPHEQYF
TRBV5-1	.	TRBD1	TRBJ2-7	TGCGCCAGCAGCTTAACGATGGACAGGGGATCCTACGAGCAGTACTTC	CASSLTMDRGSYEQYF
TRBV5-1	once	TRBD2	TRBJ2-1	TGCGCCAGCAGCTTGGAGTTGGGACTAGCGGAATTCTACAATGAGCAGTTCTTC	CASSLELGLAEFYNEQFF
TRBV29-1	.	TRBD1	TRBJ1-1	TGCAGCGTTGTGGGACAGGGAATCACTGAAGCTTTCTTT	CSVVGQGITEAFF
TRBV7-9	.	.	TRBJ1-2	TGTGCCAGCAGCCTCAACCCCCGGACAGGCTACACCTTC	CASSLNPRTGYTF
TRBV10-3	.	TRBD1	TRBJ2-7	TGTGCCATCAGTCTCCGGGACAGGGCCTACGAGCAGTACTTC	CAISLRDRAYEQYF
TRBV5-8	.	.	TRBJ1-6	TGTGCCAGCAGTAACAGCTACTCCTATAATTCACCCCTCCACTTT	CASSNSYSYNSPLHF
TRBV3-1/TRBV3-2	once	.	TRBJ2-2	TGTGCCAGCAGCCGCCAATGGGGGGAGAACACCGGGGAGCTGTTTTTT	CASSRQWGENTGELFF
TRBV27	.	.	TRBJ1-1	TGTGCCAGCAGTTTAACCCGCCGGGACACCACTGAAGCTTTCTTT	CASSLTRRDTTEAFF
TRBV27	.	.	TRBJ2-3	TGTGCCAGCAGTCGACTCGATACTAGCACAGATACGCAGTATTTT	CASSRLDTSTDTQYF
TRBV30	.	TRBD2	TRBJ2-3	TGTGCCTGGATGGGTAGCGGGACAGATACGCAGTATTTT	CAWMGSGTDTQYF
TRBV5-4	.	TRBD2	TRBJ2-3	TGTGCCAGCAGCTTCCTTACTAGCGGGGTCACAGATACGCAGTATTTT	CASSFLTSGVTDTQYF
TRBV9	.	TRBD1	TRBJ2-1	TGTGCCAGCAGCGCCGGGACAGGGTTTGACAATGAGCAGTTCTTC	CASSAGTGFDNEQFF
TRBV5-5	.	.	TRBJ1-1	TGTGCCAGCAGCTTCGTGACAGCGAACACTGAAGCTTTCTTT	CASSFVTANTEAFF
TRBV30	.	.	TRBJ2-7	TGTGCCTGGAGAGCTGGGGCCCTCTCCTACGAGCAGTACTTC	CAWRAGALSYEQYF
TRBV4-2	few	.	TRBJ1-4	TGTGCCAGCAGCCCAGGGACATCAGATGAAAAACTGTTTTTT	CASSPGTSDEKLFF
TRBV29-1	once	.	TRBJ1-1	TGCAGCGGCCGCAGGGTGTCCACTGAAGCTTTCTTT	CSGRRVSTEAFF
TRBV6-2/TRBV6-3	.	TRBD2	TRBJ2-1	TGTGCCAGCAGTCAAGGGGGACTAGCGGGATACAATGAGCAGTTCTTC	CASSQGGLAGYNEQFF
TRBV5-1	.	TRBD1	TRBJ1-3	TGCGCCAGCAGCTTGGATGGCAGGGGGAACTCTGGAAACACCATATATTTT	CASSLDGRGNSGNTIYF
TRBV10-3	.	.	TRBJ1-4	TGTGCCATCAGTGAGCCGACAATCGGTGAAAAACTGTTTTTT	CAISEPTIGEKLFF
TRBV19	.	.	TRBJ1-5	TGTGCCAGTAGTGCGGGTCTTCGCAATCAGCCCCAGCATTTT	CASSAGLRNQPQHF
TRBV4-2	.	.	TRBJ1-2	TGTGCCAGCAGCCAAGAGGCGGACGGGCGGGGTGGCTACACCTTC	CASSQEADGRGGYTF
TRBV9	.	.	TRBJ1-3	TGTGCCAGCAGCGCTGGAGCCGCGGGCTCCTCTGGAAACACCATATATTTT	CASSAGAAGSSGNTIYF
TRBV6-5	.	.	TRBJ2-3	TGTGCCACGGGATGGGGCACAGATACGCAGTATTTT	CATGWGTDTQYF
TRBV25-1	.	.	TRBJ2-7	TGTGCCAGCAGTGAATACCTCGAGCAGTACTTC	CASSEYLEQYF
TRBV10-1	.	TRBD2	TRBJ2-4	TGCGCCAGCAGTGAGTCCACTAGCGGGAGGTTTTTTTGCATTCAGTACTTC	CASSESTSGRFFCIQYF
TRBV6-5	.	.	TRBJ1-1	TGTGCCAGCCACCAGGACACGGAGAACACTGAAGCTTTCTTT	CASHQDTENTEAFF
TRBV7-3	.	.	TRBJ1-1	TGTGCCAGCAGCTCCAGCGTCGGTACGAACACTGAAGCTTTCTTT	CASSSSVGTNTEAFF
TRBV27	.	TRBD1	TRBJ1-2	TGTGCCAGCGGACCAGGACAGGGATATGGCTACACCTTC	CASGPGQGYGYTF
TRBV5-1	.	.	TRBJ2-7	TGCGCCAGCAGCTTAGACACAACCTACGAGCAGTACTTC	CASSLDTTYEQYF
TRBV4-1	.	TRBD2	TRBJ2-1	TGCGCCAGCAGCCAAGATCCAGCGGGAGCCTTTTACAATGAGCAGTTCTTC	CASSQDPAGAFYNEQFF
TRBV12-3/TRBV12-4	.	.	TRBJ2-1	TGTGCCAGCCTAGAATTCGATGAGCAGTTCTTC	CASLEFDEQFF
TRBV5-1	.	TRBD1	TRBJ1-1	TGCGCCAGCAGCTTGGGACAGGGTTTTGAAGCTTTCTTT	CASSLGQGFEAFF
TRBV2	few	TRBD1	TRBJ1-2	TGTGCCAGCAGTGCAAAACCGGGACAGGGGGCGACTAACTATGGCTACACCTTC	CASSAKPGQGATNYGYTF
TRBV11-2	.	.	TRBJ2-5	TGTGCCAGCAGCTTCGGCACACTAACGCAAGAGACCCAGTACTTC	CASSFGTLTQETQYF
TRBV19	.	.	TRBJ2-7	TGTGCCAGTAGTAAGGATATTAGCGCAAGCGAGCAGTACTTC	CASSKDISASEQYF
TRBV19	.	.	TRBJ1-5	TGTGCCAGTAGTATTCCTGGCAATCAGCCCCAGCATTTT	CASSIPGNQPQHF
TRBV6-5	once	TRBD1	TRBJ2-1	TGTGCCAGCTGGAGCGCGACAGGGGGCAGGAATGAGCAGTTCTTC	CASWSATGGRNEQFF
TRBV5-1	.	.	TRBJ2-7	TGCGCCAGCAGCTTAAGTCAGGGTGGGGTATATGCCGAGCAGTACTTC	CASSLSQGGVYAEQYF
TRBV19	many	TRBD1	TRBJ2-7	TGTGCCAGTAGGCCTGGACAGGGGCGGAACGAGCAGTACTTC	CASRPGQGRNEQYF
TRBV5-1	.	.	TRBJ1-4	TGCGCCAGCAGCTTGGACAGGGCCAGGAGCGATGAAAAACTGTTTTTT	CASSLDRARSDEKLFF
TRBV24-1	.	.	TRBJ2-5	TGTGCCACCAGTGATTTGGACAGCCAAGAGACCCAGTACTTC	CATSDLDSQETQYF
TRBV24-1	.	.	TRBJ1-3	TGTGCCACCAGTGATTCGACGGACCCTAGGGGATCTGGAAACACCATATATTTT	CATSDSTDPRGSGNTIYF
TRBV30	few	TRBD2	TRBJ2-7	TGTGCCTGGAGTGGGACTAGCGGGATGACCTACGAGCAGTACTTC	CAWSGTSGMTYEQYF
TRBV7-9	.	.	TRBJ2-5	TGTGCCAGCAGCTTAGAAGGCGGCAACCAAGAGACCCAGTACTTC	CASSLEGGNQETQYF
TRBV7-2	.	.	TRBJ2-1	TGTGCCAGCAGCACACCCGGGAGAGGGTTCAATGAGCAGTTCTTC	CASSTPGRGFNEQFF
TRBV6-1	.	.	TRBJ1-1	TGTGCCAGCAGTGATCTTTCAGGGGACACTGAAGCTTTCTTT	CASSDLSGDTEAFF